This T cell receptor (beta chain) emerged from a study of blood T cells in healthy people across ages. Per-sample yields of isolated PBMCs were at least 6 million. For the second PCR, which ran for 7 to 11 cycles, a sample-barcoded 5' primer and a J-beta primer mix were used. TCRdb analysed the 5' RACE reads with MiXCR anew, one entry per CDR3 protein. The sample lists roughly 800,000 distinct CDR3 sequences, about three fifths occurring once. The junction had 16 bases not matched to a gene; V was cut back by 7 bases and J by 9 bases. The CDR3 has 15 residues. The germline V gene encodes CDR1 SNHLY and CDR2 FYNNEI.

This chain links TRBV2 with TRBJ2-3; 7 positions agree with TRBD2. What was sequenced was blood. This TCR derives from a man aged 25-45 years in good health. CDR3 sequence (DNA): TGTGCCAGCATTCCAGGGACTACCCGACGGGGGACGCAGTATTTT. This codes for CASIPGTTRRGTQYF.